Presented here are 6 T cell receptor beta chains from one specimen sequenced in a study of human T cells and chemical hapten exposure. Time point denoted: pre-sensitization, week 0. As for treatment: therapeutic diphenylcyclopropenone sensitization with weekly scalp DPC. TCRdb re-called the RACE reads through MiXCR, storing one row per CDR3 protein. The table lists tens of thousands of distinct CDR3 sequences, about 7.4% of them singletons, with 1.3% in the top ten. Sequenced material: whole blood, taken in connection with sensitization to the hapten diphenylcyclopropenone (DPC). These receptor sequences come from a woman aged 45-65 years with alopecia areata. Some clones in this sample may be carry-over from other donors' samples.

The genes are TRBV7-9 and TRBJ2-5; 7 bases line up with TRBD1. This CDR3 is 18 amino acids long. Germline assignment: CDR1 SEHNR and CDR2 FQNEAQ (reference sequence). V shed 4 bases and J 2 bases; nucleotides not matched to a gene: 16. CDR3: CASSWAGTAIPTQETQYF. As DNA, the CDR3 is TGTGCCAGCAGCTGGGCCGGGACAGCGATACCAACGCAAGAGACCCAGTACTTC.

The table lists this clonotype with many counts. The gene calls are TRBV12-3 or TRBV12-4 and TRBJ2-3, with D unresolved. The CDR3 is made up of 16 amino acids. Trimming took 6 bases from V and 0 from J, leaving 16 bases between them. CDR3 amino acids: CASSLSPRYSTDTQYF. CDR3 coding DNA: TGTGCCAGCAGCCTAAGCCCGAGGTATAGCACAGATACGCAGTATTTT.

The chain links TRBV7-9 to TRBJ2-7; D not certain. This CDR3 has 12 residues. Germline CDR1 SEHNR, CDR2 FQNEAQ (reference sequence). V lost 0 bases to trimming and J lost 6 bases, with 6 bases between them. The CDR3 coding sequence is TGTGCCAGCAGCTTAGCGTCCACCGAGCAGTACTTC. Translating it yields CASSLASTEQYF.

This clonotype was observed at least ten times. The rearrangement links TRBV9 to TRBJ1-2; tentatively, D is TRBD1 (5 bases). V was shortened by 3 bases and J by 4 bases, with 19 bases between the two germline ends. The CDR3 has 16 amino acids. CDR1 is SGDLS and CDR2 is YYNGEE in the germline V gene. CDR3 in amino acids: CASSDPPGAGGYGYTF. CDR3 DNA: TGTGCCAGCAGCGATCCCCCTGGGGCCGGCGGCTATGGCTACACCTTC.

This clonotype was found many times. The chain employs TRBV12-3 or TRBV12-4 and TRBJ2-5; 7 positions agree with TRBD2. The CDR3 contains 14 residues. With V trimmed by 3 bases and J by 9 bases, 10 bases remained unmatched. CDR3 nucleotide sequence: TGTGCCAGCAGTTTCAAGCGGGGCGCGGGGGCCCAGTACTTC. Protein sequence: CASSFKRGAGAQYF.

Comment on this clonotype: A clone one base away is much larger, so this may be a read error. This chain uses TRBV4-3 with TRBJ2-1; D might be TRBD2 (6 bases). Germline CDR1 reads LGHNA; CDR2 reads YSLEER. The V end lost 1 base, the J end lost 7 bases, and 14 bases lay between the germline ends. The CDR3 loop spans 15 amino acids. CDR3 coding DNA: TGCGCCAGCAGCCAAGCCCCTAGCGAGAGAAATGAGCAGTTCTTC. Its protein is CASSQAPSERNEQFF.